These 9 T cell receptor beta chains were sequenced from one sample in a study of blood T cell repertoires in COVID-19. The repertoire was sequenced with immunoSEQ multiplex PCR; TCRdb's copy has only in-frame clones and lacks some. Among under 200,000 clones listed, around 87% were seen once. The sequenced sample consisted of peripheral blood. These receptors were collected from a man between 35 and 55 years old with active or convalescent COVID-19.

This clone was recorded once. The chain uses TRBV19 and TRBJ1-2; TRBD1 aligns across 7 bases. This CDR3 is built from 12 residues. Germline V lookup: CDR1 LNHDA, CDR2 SQIVND (reference sequence). Trimming at V came to 8 bases and at J to 4 bases, leaving 4 bases not matched to a gene. The CDR3 is CASSGQIYGYTF. The CDR3 DNA follows: TGTGCCAGTTCGGGACAGATCTATGGCTACACCTTC.

This clone appeared a few times. This rearrangement joins TRBV4-1 to TRBJ1-1; 7 nucleotides align to TRBD1. The junction had 7 bases not matched to a gene; V was cut back by 2 bases and J by 1 base. Germline V lookup: CDR1 MGHRA, CDR2 YSYEKL. The CDR3 extends over 16 amino acids. CDR3 sequence reads: CASSQMTGYGNTEAFF. Written as DNA, the CDR3 is TGCGCCAGCAGCCAAATGACAGGGTATGGGAACACTGAAGCTTTCTTT.

J is TRBJ2-5 and V is TRBV5-1; 10 bases map to TRBD2. Germline CDR1 is SGHRS and CDR2 is YFSETQ. The length of the CDR3 is 17 residues. J gave up 5 bases and V 4 bases, and 14 bases lay outside the gene matches. The CDR3 DNA follows: TGCGCCAGCAGCCTCGGCCCAGCGGGGGGGCCTGGGGAGACCCAGTACTTC. As protein: CASSLGPAGGPGETQYF.

This chain uses TRBV3-1 (or the pseudogene TRBV3-2) with TRBJ1-2, with 7 bases identical to TRBD1. J was trimmed by 7 bases and V by 1 base; bases with no gene match: 0. The germline V gene encodes CDR1 LGHDT and CDR2 YNNKEL (reference sequence). The CDR3 is made up of 12 amino acids. This CDR3 reads CASSQAGGGYTF. The CDR3 DNA reads as TGTGCCAGCAGCCAAGCAGGGGGTGGCTACACCTTC.

The rearrangement uses TRBV12-3 or TRBV12-4 and TRBJ2-3; 7 nucleotides align to TRBD2. With V trimmed by 5 bases and J by 6 bases, 5 bases remained unmatched. This CDR3 spans 13 amino acids. CDR3 amino acids: CASSTQGGDTQYF. The CDR3 DNA reads as TGTGCCAGCAGTACGCAGGGAGGGGATACGCAGTATTTT.

The rearrangement joins TRBV5-8 to TRBJ1-4, with a possible D match to TRBD1 (5 bases). Trimming left V 4 bases short and J 4 bases short, with 14 bases between. Germline V gene data show CDR1 as SGHTS and CDR2 as YDEGEE. The CDR3 length is 15 residues. CDR3 coding DNA: TGTGCCAGCAGCCCCCAGGGACTGCGTAATGAAAAACTGTTTTTT. The encoded protein is CASSPQGLRNEKLFF.

The chain employs TRBV6-5 and TRBJ1-2, with TRBD1 matching over 7 bases. This CDR3 region has 15 residues. The germline V gene has CDR1 MNHEY and CDR2 SVGAGI. With 5 bases clipped from V and 7 bases from J, the junction kept 13 bases outside the gene matches. The CDR3 DNA reads TGTGCCAGCAGTCTCAAAGGGGGCGCCGGTCTTGGCTACACCTTC. This sequence encodes CASSLKGGAGLGYTF.

The chain has TRBV30 and TRBJ2-6; D possibly corresponds to TRBD1 (5 bases). This CDR3 is 14 amino acids long. Germline CDR1 GTSNPN, CDR2 SVGIG (reference sequence). Trimming removed 1 base at V and 2 bases at J, with 6 bases between. CDR3 region: CAWSGGAGANVLTF. The CDR3 bases are TGTGCCTGGAGTGGGGGCGCTGGGGCCAACGTCCTGACTTTC.

The chain uses TRBV6-5 and TRBJ2-7, with a possible D match to TRBD2 (5 bases). Germline loops: CDR1 MNHEY, CDR2 SVGAGI. The CDR3 contains 10 residues. V shed 8 bases and J shed 4 bases, with 6 bases lying between them. DNA for the CDR3: TGTGCCAGCTCGGGGTACGAGCAGTACTTC. It encodes CASSGYEQYF.